This T cell receptor beta chain was obtained from a study of OX40 agonist ivuxolimab in advanced cancers. Regarding this clone: What it binds is unknown.

TCRdb keeps only in-frame clones here, not all; method: immunoSEQ multiplex PCR. There are fewer than 15,000 clones in the sample; 75% to 85% occur only once, and about 40% lies in the top ten. V was shortened by 5 bases and J by 0 bases, with 9 bases between the two germline ends. The germline gives CDR1 LNHDA, CDR2 SQIVND (reference sequence). The CDR3 totals 14 residues. Study-level results: Expanded peripheral T cell antigen specificity was not determined. Expanded clones were, on average, more numerous among CD8+ T cells than CD4+.

Blood sampling took place at baseline, cycle 4 day 1, and cycle 7 day 1. This TCR came from an adult with an advanced solid tumor such as melanoma, head and neck, liver or kidney cancer. The chain joins TRBV19 to TRBJ2-3; possibly TRBD1 for D (6 bases). The input for sequencing was CD4+ or CD8+ T cells sorted from blood, taken in a trial of the OX40 agonist ivuxolimab. The CDR3 sequence is CASSQDRSTDTQYF. The CDR3 DNA is TGTGCCAGTAGTCAGGACAGAAGCACAGATACGCAGTATTTT.